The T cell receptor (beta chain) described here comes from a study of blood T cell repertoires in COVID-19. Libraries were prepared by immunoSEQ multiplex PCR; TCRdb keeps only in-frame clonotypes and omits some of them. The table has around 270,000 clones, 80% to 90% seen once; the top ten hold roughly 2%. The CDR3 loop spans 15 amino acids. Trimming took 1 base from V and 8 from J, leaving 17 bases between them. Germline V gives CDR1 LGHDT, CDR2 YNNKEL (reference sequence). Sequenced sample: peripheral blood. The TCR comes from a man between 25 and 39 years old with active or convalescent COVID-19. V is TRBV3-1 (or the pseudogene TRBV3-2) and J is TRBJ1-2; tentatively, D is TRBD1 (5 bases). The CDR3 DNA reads TGTGCCAGCAGCCAAGGCCGTCAGGGAGGCTGCGGCTACACCTTC. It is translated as CASSQGRQGGCGYTF.